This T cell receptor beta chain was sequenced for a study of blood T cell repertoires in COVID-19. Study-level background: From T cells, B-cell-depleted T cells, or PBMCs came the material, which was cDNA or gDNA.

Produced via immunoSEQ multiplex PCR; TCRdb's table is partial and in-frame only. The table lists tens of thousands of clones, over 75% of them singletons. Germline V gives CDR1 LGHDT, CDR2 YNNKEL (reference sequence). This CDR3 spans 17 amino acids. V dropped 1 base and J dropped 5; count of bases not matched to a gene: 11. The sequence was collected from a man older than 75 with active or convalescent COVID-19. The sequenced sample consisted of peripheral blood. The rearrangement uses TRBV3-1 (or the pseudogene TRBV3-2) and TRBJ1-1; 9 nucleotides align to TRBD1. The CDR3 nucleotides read TGTGCCAGCAGCCAAGTGAGCTTAGGACAGGGGACAACTGAAGCTTTCTTT. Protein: CASSQVSLGQGTTEAFF.